This T cell receptor beta chain was sequenced for a study of early T cells in non-severe SARS-CoV-2 infection. Looking at the study overall: Bulk RNA from unsorted whole blood was sequenced; chains were unpaired.

At least ten counts were recorded for this clonotype. In the library, individual cDNA molecules carried attached unique molecular identifiers. MiXCR was run by TCRdb on the 5' RACE reads, yielding one entry per CDR3 protein. Of tens of thousands of distinct CDR3 sequences listed, around 3.6% were seen once; the top ten hold about 3%. Between the trimmed V and J ends, which lost 2 bases and 0 bases, there was a span of 5 bases. From germline, CDR1 is SGHRS and CDR2 YFSETQ. There are 14 residues in the CDR3. Sequenced: whole blood. The receptor was derived from an adult who was a healthcare worker with PCR-confirmed SARS-CoV-2 infection or an uninfected control (not recorded which). The chain uses TRBV5-1 and TRBJ1-4; D gene ambiguous. Here the CDR3 DNA reads TGCGCCAGCAGCTTCCAGGCAACTAATGAAAAACTGTTTTTT. Its translation: CASSFQATNEKLFF.